This is a list of T cell receptor beta chains from one sample in a study of shared clonotypes between healthy human individuals. Using immunoSEQ multiplex PCR, the repertoire was profiled, and TCRdb retains in-frame clones only, with some absent. The sample lists about 1 million clones; roughly 80% were seen once. Material for sequencing was memory CD4+ T cells sorted from blood. The receptors were sampled from a man aged 18 to 35 in good health. Both conserved end residues are part of each CDR3. A D gene is named only where the DNA matches it firmly. Clone size is given for some rows only: seen once, a few or many times, or a class if the clone is expanded.

v_call: TRBV7-8; clone_size: -; j_call: TRBJ2-2; d_call: TRBD2; cdr3_aa: CASAVREGTGELFF; cdr3_nt: TGTGCCTCTGCGGTTCGGGAGGGGACCGGGGAGCTGTTTTTT
v_call: TRBV6-1; clone_size: -; j_call: TRBJ1-1; d_call: TRBD1; cdr3_aa: CASSGWDRGTEAFF; cdr3_nt: TGTGCCAGCAGTGGCTGGGACAGGGGCACTGAAGCTTTCTTT
v_call: TRBV6-6; clone_size: -; j_call: TRBJ2-1; d_call: -; cdr3_aa: CASRRRDGRGNEQFF; cdr3_nt: TGTGCCAGCAGGCGCCGGGACGGACGGGGCAATGAGCAGTTCTTC
v_call: TRBV11-2; clone_size: -; j_call: TRBJ1-5; d_call: -; cdr3_aa: CASSNLQGNQPQHF; cdr3_nt: TGTGCCAGCAGCAACCTACAGGGAAATCAGCCCCAGCATTTT
v_call: TRBV7-3; clone_size: few; j_call: TRBJ2-5; d_call: TRBD2; cdr3_aa: CASSLTFGGGMETQYF; cdr3_nt: TGTGCCAGCAGCTTAACGTTTGGCGGGGGAATGGAGACCCAGTACTTC
v_call: TRBV6-5; clone_size: -; j_call: TRBJ2-7; d_call: -; cdr3_aa: CASSYSYTGNYEQYF; cdr3_nt: TGTGCCAGCAGTTACTCTTATACAGGGAACTACGAGCAGTACTTC
v_call: TRBV6-5; clone_size: many; j_call: TRBJ2-1; d_call: TRBD1; cdr3_aa: CASSSTGTGEQFF; cdr3_nt: TGTGCCAGCAGTTCAACCGGGACAGGGGAGCAGTTCTTC
v_call: TRBV5-1; clone_size: -; j_call: TRBJ2-2; d_call: TRBD1; cdr3_aa: CASSLGDRPNTGELFF; cdr3_nt: TGCGCCAGCAGCTTGGGGGACAGGCCGAACACCGGGGAGCTGTTTTTT
v_call: TRBV30; clone_size: -; j_call: TRBJ1-6; d_call: TRBD1; cdr3_aa: CAWRGWGTGGNYNSPLHF; cdr3_nt: TGTGCCTGGAGAGGTTGGGGGACAGGGGGTAACTATAATTCACCCCTCCACTTT
v_call: TRBV9; clone_size: -; j_call: TRBJ1-2; d_call: TRBD1; cdr3_aa: CASSAGTGTNYGYTF; cdr3_nt: TGTGCCAGCAGTGCCGGGACAGGGACAAACTATGGCTACACCTTC
v_call: TRBV11-3; clone_size: -; j_call: TRBJ2-6; d_call: TRBD1; cdr3_aa: CASSSSTGTGANVLTF; cdr3_nt: TGTGCCAGCAGCTCCTCGACAGGGACTGGGGCCAACGTCCTGACTTTC
v_call: TRBV9; clone_size: -; j_call: TRBJ1-2; d_call: -; cdr3_aa: CASSAHEAGDPRGGYTF; cdr3_nt: TGTGCCAGCAGCGCCCACGAGGCTGGCGACCCGCGGGGAGGCTACACCTTC
v_call: TRBV7-2; clone_size: once; j_call: TRBJ2-7; d_call: -; cdr3_aa: CASSLIISSYEQYF; cdr3_nt: TGTGCCAGCAGCTTAATCATTTCCAGCTACGAGCAGTACTTC
v_call: TRBV9; clone_size: -; j_call: TRBJ2-5; d_call: -; cdr3_aa: CASSAHIQETQYF; cdr3_nt: TGTGCCAGCAGCGCACATATCCAAGAGACCCAGTACTTC
v_call: TRBV6-6; clone_size: -; j_call: TRBJ2-2; d_call: -; cdr3_aa: CASSAGTTNTGELFF; cdr3_nt: TGTGCCAGCAGTGCCGGGACGACGAACACCGGGGAGCTGTTTTTT
v_call: TRBV2; clone_size: few; j_call: TRBJ1-5; d_call: -; cdr3_aa: CASSALWQGNQPQHF; cdr3_nt: TGTGCCAGCAGCGCCCTTTGGCAGGGGAATCAGCCCCAGCATTTT
v_call: TRBV6-5; clone_size: -; j_call: TRBJ1-5; d_call: -; cdr3_aa: CASSLLPGSNQPQHF; cdr3_nt: TGTGCCAGCAGTCTACTTCCAGGTAGCAATCAGCCCCAGCATTTT
v_call: TRBV10-2; clone_size: -; j_call: TRBJ1-5; d_call: TRBD1; cdr3_aa: CASSESTTGGNQPQHF; cdr3_nt: TGCGCCAGCAGTGAGTCGACGACAGGGGGCAATCAGCCCCAGCATTTT
v_call: TRBV12-5; clone_size: -; j_call: TRBJ1-3; d_call: -; cdr3_aa: CASGLSPGPLSGNTIYF; cdr3_nt: TGTGCTAGTGGTTTGTCCCCGGGACCGCTTTCTGGAAACACCATATATTTT
v_call: TRBV18; clone_size: -; j_call: TRBJ1-3; d_call: TRBD1; cdr3_aa: CASSLTGQAKNTIYF; cdr3_nt: TGTGCCAGCTCGCTGACGGGACAGGCGAAAAACACCATATATTTT
v_call: TRBV7-9; clone_size: -; j_call: TRBJ2-1; d_call: TRBD2; cdr3_aa: CASSPRGLAGAYNEQFF; cdr3_nt: TGTGCCAGCAGCCCAAGAGGACTAGCGGGAGCCTACAATGAGCAGTTCTTC
v_call: TRBV6-6; clone_size: -; j_call: TRBJ1-4; d_call: -; cdr3_aa: CASSSRPGEKLFF; cdr3_nt: TGTGCCAGCAGTTCGCGCCCGGGGGAAAAACTGTTTTTT
v_call: TRBV5-1; clone_size: -; j_call: TRBJ2-3; d_call: -; cdr3_aa: CASSLSSGSTDTQYF; cdr3_nt: TGCGCCAGCAGCTTGAGTAGCGGTAGCACAGATACGCAGTATTTT
v_call: TRBV11-2; clone_size: once; j_call: TRBJ1-2; d_call: TRBD1; cdr3_aa: CASSTRTGSYGYTF; cdr3_nt: TGTGCCAGCAGCACCCGGACAGGGAGCTATGGCTACACCTTC
v_call: TRBV30; clone_size: -; j_call: TRBJ2-2; d_call: TRBD2; cdr3_aa: CAWNGLAGAGELFF; cdr3_nt: TGTGCCTGGAACGGACTAGCGGGTGCCGGGGAGCTGTTTTTT
v_call: TRBV2; clone_size: -; j_call: TRBJ1-1; d_call: -; cdr3_aa: CASSKQGNTEAFF; cdr3_nt: TGTGCCAGCAGTAAACAAGGGAACACTGAAGCTTTCTTT
v_call: TRBV7-2; clone_size: few; j_call: TRBJ2-1; d_call: -; cdr3_aa: CASSLASFGEQFF; cdr3_nt: TGTGCCAGCAGCTTAGCATCGTTCGGTGAGCAGTTCTTC